Listed below are T cell receptor beta chains from one sample, sequenced in a study of control samples from healthy donors and cancer patients. Profiled with immunoSEQ multiplex PCR; TCRdb holds only in-frame clones, not every one. Here the sample spans tens of thousands of clones, 91% being singletons. Sequencing was carried out using PBMCs. The receptors originated from a man aged 50 to 59 with lung cancer. The CDR3 runs from the conserved cysteine through the conserved F or W. The D gene is left open where the match is weak. Only part of the rows carry a size: once, few, many, or a class if the clone is expanded.

v_gene	d_gene	j_gene	abundance	CDR3aa	CDR3nt
TRBV18	TRBD1	TRBJ1-2	-	CASSPQGTGSPWGGYTF	TGTGCCAGCTCACCACAGGGGACAGGGTCCCCTTGGGGTGGCTACACCTTC
TRBV7-2	-	TRBJ2-1	-	CASSLNPGVNEQFF	TGTGCCAGCAGCTTAAATCCAGGGGTAAATGAGCAGTTCTTC
TRBV5-6	-	TRBJ1-2	-	CASSPRGYGYTF	TGTGCCAGCAGTCCCAGGGGCTATGGCTACACCTTC
TRBV4-1	TRBD2	TRBJ2-1	-	CASSQTSTTSGGRDEQFF	TGCGCCAGCAGCCAAACGTCGACGACTAGCGGGGGGCGAGATGAGCAGTTCTTC
TRBV19	-	TRBJ2-5	once	CASSTSGPTQYF	TGTGCCAGTAGTACCTCAGGGCCGACCCAGTACTTC
TRBV6-5	TRBD1	TRBJ1-4	-	CASSYRGLEKLFF	TGTGCCAGCAGTTACAGGGGGCTGGAAAAACTGTTTTTT
TRBV7-3	TRBD1	TRBJ1-1	-	CASSFGRGQAEAFF	TGTGCCAGCAGCTTCGGACGCGGACAGGCTGAAGCTTTCTTT
TRBV29-1	TRBD1	TRBJ1-4	-	CSVEGTGDNEKLFF	TGCAGCGTTGAAGGTACAGGGGATAATGAAAAACTGTTTTTT
TRBV3-1/TRBV3-2	TRBD2	TRBJ2-3	-	CASSQGLAPPSTDTQYF	TGTGCCAGCAGCCAAGGACTAGCTCCGCCTAGCACAGATACGCAGTATTTT
TRBV3-1/TRBV3-2	-	TRBJ2-5	-	CASSQVGLVETQYF	TGTGCCAGCAGCCAAGTGGGTCTAGTGGAGACCCAGTACTTC
TRBV28	-	TRBJ2-2	-	CASSGTGWRTGELFF	TGTGCCAGCAGCGGAACAGGGTGGAGAACCGGGGAGCTGTTTTTT
TRBV12-3/TRBV12-4	-	TRBJ2-7	-	CASTIWGVYEQYF	TGTGCCAGCACCATCTGGGGGGTATACGAGCAGTACTTC
TRBV9	TRBD2	TRBJ2-1	once	CASSVQLAGAREEQFF	TGTGCCAGCAGCGTCCAATTAGCGGGAGCACGCGAGGAGCAGTTCTTC
TRBV14	TRBD1	TRBJ1-1	-	CASSQTGGSEAFF	TGTGCCAGCAGCCAAACAGGGGGATCCGAAGCTTTCTTT
TRBV28	-	TRBJ1-2	once	CASSLSWKIGYGYTF	TGTGCCAGCAGTTTATCCTGGAAAATCGGCTATGGCTACACCTTC
TRBV5-4	-	TRBJ2-1	-	CASRLTGTPNNEQFF	TGTGCCAGCAGGTTGACCGGGACACCTAACAATGAGCAGTTCTTC
TRBV7-8	-	TRBJ1-5	-	CASSPTPVRGSNQPQHF	TGTGCCAGCAGCCCCACACCGGTGCGGGGAAGCAATCAGCCCCAGCATTTT
TRBV18	TRBD1	TRBJ1-1	-	CASSPTIYRGRNTEAFF	TGTGCCAGCTCACCAACGATATACAGGGGGCGGAACACTGAAGCTTTCTTT
TRBV4-3	-	TRBJ2-7	-	CASSQGLTSPYEQYF	TGCGCCAGCAGCCAGGGACTCACCAGTCCCTACGAGCAGTACTTC
TRBV14	-	TRBJ2-7	once	CASSLSLYEQYF	TGTGCCAGCAGCCTAAGCCTCTACGAGCAGTACTTC
TRBV9	TRBD2	TRBJ2-1	-	CASSTYKRGDYQFF	TGTGCCAGCAGCACATACAAGCGGGGCGACTACCAGTTCTTC
TRBV7-9	TRBD2	TRBJ2-3	-	CASSPLGLAGGDTQYF	TGTGCCAGCAGCCCCTTGGGACTAGCGGGGGGAGATACGCAGTATTTT
TRBV7-2	-	TRBJ2-1	-	CASSLPPGSNEQFF	TGTGCCAGCAGCTTGCCCCCAGGGAGCAATGAGCAGTTCTTC
TRBV19	TRBD1	TRBJ1-2	-	CASSTGQGNGYTF	TGTGCCAGTAGTACCGGACAGGGAAATGGCTACACCTTC
TRBV2	-	TRBJ1-1	-	CASSEQENTEAFF	TGTGCCAGCAGTGAACAAGAGAACACTGAAGCTTTCTTT
TRBV7-9	-	TRBJ1-1	-	CASSLRTANTEAFF	TGTGCCAGCAGCTTAAGGACCGCTAACACTGAAGCTTTCTTT
TRBV19	-	TRBJ1-1	-	CASSIGRANTEAFF	TGTGCCAGTAGTATTGGGCGGGCGAACACTGAAGCTTTCTTT
TRBV15	TRBD1	TRBJ1-4	-	CATSREGTGRGEKLFF	TGTGCCACCAGCAGAGAAGGGACAGGGAGGGGTGAAAAACTGTTTTTT
TRBV19	-	TRBJ2-7	-	CASSIRALKGGEQYF	TGTGCCAGTAGTATAAGGGCACTTAAAGGGGGCGAGCAGTACTTC
TRBV5-4	TRBD2	TRBJ2-1	-	CASSRMGGSYNEQFF	TGTGCCAGCAGCCGAATGGGGGGGTCCTACAATGAGCAGTTCTTC
TRBV9	-	TRBJ2-2	-	CASSPSRTGGELFF	TGTGCCAGCAGCCCAAGTCGGACGGGAGGGGAGCTGTTTTTT
TRBV12-5	-	TRBJ1-1	once	CASGPYVSVGGEAFF	TGTGCTAGTGGCCCCTACGTCTCTGTGGGGGGTGAAGCTTTCTTT
TRBV24-1	TRBD1	TRBJ2-1	few	CATSDPTGKDNEQFF	TGTGCCACCAGTGACCCGACAGGGAAAGACAATGAGCAGTTCTTC
TRBV18	-	TRBJ1-5	once	CASSVGSGAQQPQHF	TGTGCCAGCTCAGTCGGGTCGGGGGCCCAGCAGCCCCAGCATTTT
TRBV5-1	-	TRBJ2-7	-	CASSFVSSYEQYF	TGCGCCAGCAGCTTCGTCAGCTCCTACGAGCAGTACTTC
TRBV28	-	TRBJ1-2	-	CASSFSTDVYGYTF	TGTGCCAGCAGTTTTAGTACGGATGTTTATGGCTACACCTTC
TRBV12-3/TRBV12-4	-	TRBJ1-1	-	CASSLQGYTEAFF	TGTGCCAGCAGTTTACAGGGCTACACTGAAGCTTTCTTT
TRBV19	-	TRBJ1-2	-	CASTTGLQHYGYTF	TGTGCCAGTACCACAGGGCTTCAGCACTATGGCTACACCTTC
TRBV9	TRBD1	TRBJ2-7	-	CASSVGGQGADEQYF	TGTGCCAGCAGCGTAGGTGGTCAGGGGGCCGACGAGCAGTACTTC
TRBV19	-	TRBJ1-4	-	CASSPGATNEKLFF	TGTGCCAGTAGCCCAGGCGCAACTAATGAAAAACTGTTTTTT
TRBV10-3	-	TRBJ2-3	-	CAISELTGTDTQYF	TGTGCCATCAGTGAACTGACAGGCACAGATACGCAGTATTTT
TRBV27	-	TRBJ2-7	-	CASGGGGYEQYF	TGTGCCAGCGGGGGCGGGGGCTACGAGCAGTACTTC
TRBV6-2/TRBV6-3	TRBD2	TRBJ2-7	-	CASSPQHSAPSVLQRGGRYEQYF	TGTGCCAGCAGCCCACAACACTCCGCTCCGTCCGTCCTTCAACGCGGGGGACGATACGAGCAGTACTTC
TRBV7-2	TRBD1	TRBJ2-7	-	CASSLIPGGTGGIYEQYF	TGTGCCAGCAGCCTCATACCCGGAGGGACAGGGGGCATCTACGAGCAGTACTTC
TRBV9	-	TRBJ1-2	-	CASSVWPGQYGYTF	TGTGCCAGCAGCGTATGGCCTGGACAGTATGGCTACACCTTC
TRBV18	-	TRBJ1-5	-	CASSSQGGGGNQPQHF	TGTGCCAGCTCGTCCCAGGGAGGAGGGGGCAATCAGCCCCAGCATTTT
TRBV12-3/TRBV12-4	-	TRBJ2-3	-	CASSGDLGTQYF	TGTGCCAGCAGTGGAGACCTTGGTACGCAGTATTTT
TRBV6-5	TRBD1	TRBJ1-6	-	CASRTAGGSPLHF	TGTGCCAGCAGAACCGCAGGGGGTTCACCCCTCCACTTT
TRBV12-5	TRBD1	TRBJ1-5	once	CASGLGTGGADGNQPQHF	TGTGCTAGTGGTTTGGGGACAGGGGGCGCGGATGGCAATCAGCCCCAGCATTTT
TRBV27	-	TRBJ1-2	-	CASTTNRDDGYTF	TGTGCCAGCACCACTAACAGGGATGATGGCTACACCTTC
TRBV18	-	TRBJ1-1	-	CASSRGAGGTEAFF	TGTGCCAGCTCACGTGGGGCAGGTGGTACTGAAGCTTTCTTT
TRBV4-1	TRBD2	TRBJ2-1	-	CASSQETGGTYNEQFF	TGCGCCAGCAGCCAAGAAACCGGGGGGACCTACAATGAGCAGTTCTTC
TRBV2	-	TRBJ1-6	few	CAGRKESNSPLHF	TGTGCCGGACGAAAAGAGTCTAATTCACCCCTCCACTTT
TRBV19	-	TRBJ2-1	-	CASSNPTTYNEQFF	TGTGCCAGTAGTAACCCGACGACCTACAATGAGCAGTTCTTC
TRBV7-3	-	TRBJ1-1	-	CASSSSGPEAFF	TGTGCCAGCAGCTCATCGGGACCCGAAGCTTTCTTT
TRBV19	-	TRBJ1-2	medium-sized	CASSIDWSSNYGYTF	TGTGCCAGTAGTATAGATTGGAGCAGCAACTATGGCTACACCTTC
TRBV9	-	TRBJ1-3	-	CASSIGQNSGNTIYF	TGTGCCAGCAGTATCGGACAGAACTCTGGAAACACCATATATTTT
TRBV28	-	TRBJ1-1	-	CASSGQLDIIRGTSTEAFF	TGTGCCAGCAGTGGACAACTGGACATAATTAGGGGCACATCCACTGAAGCTTTCTTT
TRBV24-1	-	TRBJ1-4	-	CASQRGFNEKLFF	TGTGCCTCCCAACGGGGTTTCAATGAAAAACTGTTTTTT
TRBV6-5	-	TRBJ2-7	-	CASSRTGLVEQYF	TGTGCCAGCAGCCGTACAGGGCTGGTCGAGCAGTACTTC